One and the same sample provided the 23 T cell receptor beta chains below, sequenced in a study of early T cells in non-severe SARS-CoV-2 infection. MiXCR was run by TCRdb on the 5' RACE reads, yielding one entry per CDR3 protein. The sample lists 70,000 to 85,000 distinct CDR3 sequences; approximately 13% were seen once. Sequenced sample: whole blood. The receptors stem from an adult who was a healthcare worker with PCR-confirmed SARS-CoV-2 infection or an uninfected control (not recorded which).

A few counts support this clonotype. CDR3 coding DNA: TGTGCCAGCTGCCAGGGTGGAAACGAGCAGTACTTC. Encoded protein: CASCQGGNEQYF. The chain links TRBV7-9 to TRBJ2-7, with a weak D call TRBD1 (5 bases). Trimming stripped 8 bases from V and 5 bases from J, with 13 bases between. The CDR3 spans 12 residues. In germline, CDR1 is SEHNR, CDR2 FQNEAQ (reference sequence).

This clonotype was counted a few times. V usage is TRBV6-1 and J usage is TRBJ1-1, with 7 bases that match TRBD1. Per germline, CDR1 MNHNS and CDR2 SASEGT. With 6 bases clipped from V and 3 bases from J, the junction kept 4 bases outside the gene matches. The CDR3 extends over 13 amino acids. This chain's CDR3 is CASRAGGDTEAFF. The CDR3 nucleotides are TGTGCCAGCAGGGCAGGGGGGGACACTGAAGCTTTCTTT.

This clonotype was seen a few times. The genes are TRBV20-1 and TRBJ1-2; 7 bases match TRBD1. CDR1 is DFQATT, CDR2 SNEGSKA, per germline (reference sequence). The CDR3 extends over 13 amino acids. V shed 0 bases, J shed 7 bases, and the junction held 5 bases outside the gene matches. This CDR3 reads CSAREEGARGYTF. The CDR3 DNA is TGCAGTGCTAGAGAAGAGGGGGCGCGTGGCTACACCTTC.

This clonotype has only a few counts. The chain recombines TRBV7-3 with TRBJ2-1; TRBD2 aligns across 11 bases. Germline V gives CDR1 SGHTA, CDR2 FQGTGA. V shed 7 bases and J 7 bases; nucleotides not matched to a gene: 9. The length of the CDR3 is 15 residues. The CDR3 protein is CASKGVAGGGNEQFF. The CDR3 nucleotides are TGTGCCAGCAAAGGGGTAGCGGGAGGGGGGAATGAGCAGTTCTTC.

This chain's CDR3 is CASSPGTVSGNTIYF. CDR3 coding DNA: TGTGCCAGCAGTCCAGGGACGGTCTCTGGAAACACCATATATTTT. The rearrangement uses TRBV12-3 or TRBV12-4 and TRBJ1-3, with D maybe TRBD1 (5 bases). Trimming pared 5 bases from V and 0 bases from J, leaving 11 bases between. The CDR3 has 15 residues.

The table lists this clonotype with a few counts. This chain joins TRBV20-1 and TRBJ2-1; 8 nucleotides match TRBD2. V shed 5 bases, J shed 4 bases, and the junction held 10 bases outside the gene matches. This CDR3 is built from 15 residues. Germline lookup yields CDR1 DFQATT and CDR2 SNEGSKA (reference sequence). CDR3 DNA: TGCAGTGCTGGCTTTAGCGGGACTCAATACAATGAGCAGTTCTTC. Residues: CSAGFSGTQYNEQFF.

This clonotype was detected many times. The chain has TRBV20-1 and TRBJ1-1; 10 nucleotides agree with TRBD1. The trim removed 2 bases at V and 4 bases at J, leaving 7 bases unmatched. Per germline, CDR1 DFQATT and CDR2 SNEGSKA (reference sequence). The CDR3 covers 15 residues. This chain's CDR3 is CSARSRTGGVTEAFF. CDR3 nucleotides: TGCAGTGCTAGATCGAGGACAGGGGGGGTCACTGAAGCTTTCTTT.

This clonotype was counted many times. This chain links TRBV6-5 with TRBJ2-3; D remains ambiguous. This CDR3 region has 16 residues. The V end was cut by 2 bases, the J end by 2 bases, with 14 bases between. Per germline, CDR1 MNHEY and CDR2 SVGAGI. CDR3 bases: TGTGCCAGCAGTTACCGTCGGGCAGCCACCACAGATACGCAGTATTTT. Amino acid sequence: CASSYRRAATTDTQYF.

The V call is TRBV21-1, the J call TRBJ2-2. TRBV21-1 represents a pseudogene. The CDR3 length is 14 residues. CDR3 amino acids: CASSAFVGTGELFF. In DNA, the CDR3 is TGTGCCAGCAGCGCATTCGTGGGAACCGGGGAGCTGTTTTTT.

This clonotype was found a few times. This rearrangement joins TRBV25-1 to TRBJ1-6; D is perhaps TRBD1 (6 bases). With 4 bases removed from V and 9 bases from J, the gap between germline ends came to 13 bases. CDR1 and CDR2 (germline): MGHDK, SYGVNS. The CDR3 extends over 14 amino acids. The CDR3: CASSVPGVGSPLHF. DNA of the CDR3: TGTGCCAGCAGTGTACCAGGGGTGGGTTCACCCCTCCACTTT.

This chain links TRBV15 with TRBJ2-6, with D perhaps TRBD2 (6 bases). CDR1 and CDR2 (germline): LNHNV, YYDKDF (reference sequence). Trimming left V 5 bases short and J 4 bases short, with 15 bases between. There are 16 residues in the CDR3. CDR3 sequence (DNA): TGTGCCACCAGCGCCGGGGGTAATAGGGGGGCCAACGTCCTGACTTTC. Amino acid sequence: CATSAGGNRGANVLTF.

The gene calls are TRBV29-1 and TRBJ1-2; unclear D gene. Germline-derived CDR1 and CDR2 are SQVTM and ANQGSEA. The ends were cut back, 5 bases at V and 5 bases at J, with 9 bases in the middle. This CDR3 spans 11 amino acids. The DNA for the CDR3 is TGCAGCGTTAATAGCGGTTATGGCTACACCTTC. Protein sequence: CSVNSGYGYTF.

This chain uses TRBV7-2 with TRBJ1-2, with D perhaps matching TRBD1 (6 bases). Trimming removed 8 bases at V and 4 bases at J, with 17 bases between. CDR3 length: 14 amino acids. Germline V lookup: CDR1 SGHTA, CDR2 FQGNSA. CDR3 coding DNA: TGTGCCAGCGGTCGGGCAGGAGGGGGCTATGGCTACACCTTC. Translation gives CASGRAGGGYGYTF. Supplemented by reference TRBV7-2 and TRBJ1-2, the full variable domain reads GAGVSQSPSNKVTEKGKDVELRCDPISGHTALYWYRQSLGQGLEFLIYFQGNSAPDKSGLPSDRFSAERTGGSVSTLTIQRTQQEDSAVYLCASGRAGGGYGYTFGSGTRLTVV.

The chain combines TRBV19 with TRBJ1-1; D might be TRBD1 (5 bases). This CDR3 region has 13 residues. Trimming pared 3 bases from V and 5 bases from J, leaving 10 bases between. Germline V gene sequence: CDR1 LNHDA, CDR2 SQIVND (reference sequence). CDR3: CASSMAAGTEAFF. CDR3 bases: TGTGCCAGTAGTATGGCGGCAGGGACTGAAGCTTTCTTT.

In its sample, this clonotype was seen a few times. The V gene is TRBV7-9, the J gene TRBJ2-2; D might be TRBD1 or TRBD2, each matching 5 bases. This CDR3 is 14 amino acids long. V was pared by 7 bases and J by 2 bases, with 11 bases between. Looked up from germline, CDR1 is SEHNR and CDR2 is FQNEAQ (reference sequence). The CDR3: CASTGRVNTGELFF. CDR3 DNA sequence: TGTGCCAGCACGGGGCGGGTAAACACCGGGGAGCTGTTTTTT. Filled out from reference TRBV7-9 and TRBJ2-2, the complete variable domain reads DTGVSQNPRHKITKRGQNVTFRCDPISEHNRLYWYRQTLGQGPEFLTYFQNEAQLEKSRLLSDRFSAERPKGSFSTLEIQRTEQGDSAMYLCASTGRVNTGELFFGEGSRLTVL.

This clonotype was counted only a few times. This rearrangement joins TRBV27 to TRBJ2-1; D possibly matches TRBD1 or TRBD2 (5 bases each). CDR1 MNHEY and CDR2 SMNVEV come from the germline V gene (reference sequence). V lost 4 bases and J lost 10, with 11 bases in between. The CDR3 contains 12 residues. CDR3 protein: CASSSSWGEQFF. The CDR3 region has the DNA TGTGCCAGCAGTTCCTCTTGGGGGGAGCAGTTCTTC.

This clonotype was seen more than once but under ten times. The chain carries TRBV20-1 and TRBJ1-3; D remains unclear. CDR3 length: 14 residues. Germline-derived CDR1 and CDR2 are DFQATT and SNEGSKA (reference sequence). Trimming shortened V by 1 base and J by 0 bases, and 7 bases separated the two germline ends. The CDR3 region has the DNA TGCAGTGCTAGAGCACCGAGCTCTGGAAACACCATATATTTT. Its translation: CSARAPSSGNTIYF.

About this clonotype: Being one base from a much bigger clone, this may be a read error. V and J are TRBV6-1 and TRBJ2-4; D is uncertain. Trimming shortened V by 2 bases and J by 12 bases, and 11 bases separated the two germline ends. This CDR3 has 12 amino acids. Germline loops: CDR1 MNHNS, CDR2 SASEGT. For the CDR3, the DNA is TGTGCCAGCAGTGAAATTAACGGAAATCAGTACTTC. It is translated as CASSEINGNQYF.

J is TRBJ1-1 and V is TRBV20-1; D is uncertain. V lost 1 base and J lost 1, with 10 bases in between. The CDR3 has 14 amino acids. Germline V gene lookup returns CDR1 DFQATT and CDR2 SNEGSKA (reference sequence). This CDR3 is CSARGRLWNTEAFF. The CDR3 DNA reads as TGCAGTGCTAGAGGGAGGCTCTGGAACACTGAAGCTTTCTTT.

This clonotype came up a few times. This CDR3 reads CASSSGLAGAIDTQYF. CDR3 coding DNA: TGTGCCAGCAGCTCGGGACTAGCGGGAGCGATAGATACGCAGTATTTT. This chain uses TRBV7-9 with TRBJ2-3; 14 bases align to TRBD2. The length of the CDR3 is 16 residues. Germline CDR1 is SEHNR and CDR2 is FQNEAQ (reference sequence). Trimming took 4 bases from V and 5 from J; bases not matched to a gene: 5.

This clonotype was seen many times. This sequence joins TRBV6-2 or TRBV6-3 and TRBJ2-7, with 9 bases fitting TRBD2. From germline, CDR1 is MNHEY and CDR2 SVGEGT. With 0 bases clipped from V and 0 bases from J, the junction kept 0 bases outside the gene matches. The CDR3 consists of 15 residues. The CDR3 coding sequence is TGTGCCAGCAGTTACTCGACTAGCGGCTCCTACGAGCAGTACTTC. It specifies CASSYSTSGSYEQYF.

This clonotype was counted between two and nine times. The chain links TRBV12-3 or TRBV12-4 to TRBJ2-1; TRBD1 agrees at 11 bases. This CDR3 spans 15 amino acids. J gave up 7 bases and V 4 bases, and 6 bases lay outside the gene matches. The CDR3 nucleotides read TGTGCCAGCAGTTCCGGACAGGGGGCGCGAAATGAGCAGTTCTTC. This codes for CASSSGQGARNEQFF.

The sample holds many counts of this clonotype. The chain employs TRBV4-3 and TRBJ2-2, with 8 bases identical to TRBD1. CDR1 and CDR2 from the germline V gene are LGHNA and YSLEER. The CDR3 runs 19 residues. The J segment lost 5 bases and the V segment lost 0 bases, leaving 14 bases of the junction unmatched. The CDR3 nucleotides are TGCGCCAGCAGCCAAGATCGCCAGGGGGCGGAAGGATGGACCGGGGAGCTGTTTTTT. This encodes CASSQDRQGAEGWTGELFF.